The clone carrying this T cell receptor (beta chain) was seen a handful of times. What it recognizes is unknown. The record originates from a study of identical twins. CDR1 is ENHRY, CDR2 SYGVKD, per germline. CDR3 size: 15 residues. With 6 bases removed from V and 3 bases from J, the gap between germline ends came to 18 bases. Unique molecular identifiers were present on cDNA, and template switching added a universal primer site. Each CDR3 protein gets one entry after TCRdb re-called the 5' RACE reads with MiXCR. The data contain some 900,000 distinct CDR3 sequences, about 12% of them singletons. Regarding the study as a whole: The study reached conclusions through statistical analysis that was cross-sectional, not following the same donors. There was more out-of-frame TCR alpha sharing in monozygotic twins than models estimated.

These data were also reused for a study on yellow fever vaccine responses in identical twins.

The specimen sequenced was PBMCs. The origin of this receptor is a woman under 30 in good health. The V gene is TRBV10-3, the J gene TRBJ2-7; D not resolved. This chain's CDR3 is CAISNPVESVYEQYV. In nucleotides, the CDR3 is TGTGCCATCAGCAACCCCGTCGAGTCGGTCTACGAGCAGTACGTC.